The sequence of this T cell receptor beta chain was determined in a study of blood T cell repertoires in COVID-19. Assay used: immunoSEQ multiplex PCR; TCRdb lists only in-frame clones, some missing. The table includes 250,000 to 300,000 clones, approximately 80% detected once. The TCR originated in a woman aged 60 to 75 with active or convalescent COVID-19. What was sequenced was peripheral blood.

The chain's CDR3 is CASSLVALSSYEQYF. The CDR3 DNA is TGTGCCAGCAGCTTAGTTGCATTGAGCTCCTACGAGCAGTACTTC. The gene calls are TRBV7-9 and TRBJ2-7, with unresolved D. V lost 1 base, J lost 0 bases, and 10 bases lay in between. The germline gives CDR1 SEHNR, CDR2 FQNEAQ (reference sequence). The length of the CDR3 is 15 residues.